The present TCR beta chain was sequenced within a study of vaccination effects on CD4 cells after COVID-19. With the ViraFEST assay, the study expanded antigen-specific CD4+ T cells using viral peptide pools, then sequenced them. Cultured cells yielded isolated CD4+ T cells after 10 to 11 days. BNT162b2 vaccine or mRNA-1273 vaccine was given to participants in two doses. Here immunoSEQ multiplex PCR was the method, and the copy in TCRdb shows in-frame clones only, minus some. The sample includes 25,000 to 35,000 clones, roughly 71% seen only once; the top ten take 17%. A remark on this clone: What it recognizes is unknown.

The specimen comprised CD4+ T cells from PBMCs cultured with HCoV-OC43 spike peptides, sampled after COVID-19 vaccination. The subset is: HCoV-OC43 spike overlapping peptide pool stimulation. The clonotype comes from a human donor who received a COVID-19 vaccine.

The CDR3 region is CASSSHGTENNSPLHF. The CDR3 DNA follows: TGTGCCAGCTCCTCCCACGGGACAGAAAATAATTCACCCCTCCACTTT. The rearrangement uses TRBV18 and TRBJ1-6, with 7 bases identical to TRBD1. Trimming removed 6 bases from V and 5 bases from J; junction bases left unmatched: 10. The CDR3 sequence is 16 residues long. Germline loops: CDR1 KGHSH, CDR2 LQKENI.